The subject of this entry is one T cell receptor beta chain. The data stem from a study of blood T cell repertoires in COVID-19. Study-level background: Collection of acute and convalescent COVID-19 samples took place in the United States, Italy and Spain. Nucleic acid was either cDNA or gDNA, and it came from T cells, B-cell-depleted T cells, or PBMCs.

Authors' data handling: Amplification from reference gene primers served as the basis for estimated nucleated cell counts. The protocol was immunoSEQ multiplex PCR, while the TCRdb copy is restricted to in-frame clones and leaves out a portion. V and J calls plus clone size are reproduced from that table; the DNA served to infer D and trimming. The data contain fewer than 450,000 clones, 88% of them singletons. Enrolled through a virtual design, the participants were between roughly 18 and 90 years of age and came from 24 US areas. The sample comprised PBMCs or T cells enriched from blood (not recorded which). This receptor was identified in a woman between 40 and 55 years old with acute COVID-19.

The CDR3 loop reads CASSLLQTQPQHF. The DNA of the CDR3 is TGTGCCAGCAGTTTGTTACAAACTCAGCCCCAGCATTTT. The chain has TRBV12-3 or TRBV12-4 and TRBJ1-5; D gene ambiguous. The CDR3 has 13 amino acids. V lost 3 bases and J lost 6, with 9 bases in between.